A single sample is the source of the 25 T cell receptor beta chains below, sequenced in a study of identical twins. TCRdb called the 5' RACE reads again in MiXCR, with one record for every CDR3 protein. The table shows hundreds of thousands of distinct CDR3 sequences, with roughly an eighth occurring only once. This same sample was also taken into another study, of yellow fever vaccine responses in identical twins.

The material sequenced was CD8+ T cells sorted from blood. Source of these receptors: a young woman in good health.

The chain is built from TRBV20-1 and TRBJ2-3; 11 bases are a match to TRBD2. After removal of 3 bases from V and 2 bases from J, the junction contained 7 bases not matched to a gene. Germline assignment: CDR1 DFQATT and CDR2 SNEGSKA (reference sequence). This CDR3 region has 16 residues. The CDR3 region has the DNA TGCAGTGCTAGCTCACTAGCGGGGGTTTACACAGATACGCAGTATTTT. This codes for CSASSLAGVYTDTQYF.

The chain employs TRBV4-1 and TRBJ1-6, with 7 positions matching TRBD1. The CDR3 is 16 amino acids. Losses at the gene ends were 1 base for V and 8 bases for J; bases not matched to a gene: 8. The V gene's germline CDR1 is MGHRA and CDR2 YSYEKL. CDR3 DNA: TGCGCCAGCAGCCAAGTCGTCGGCAGGGGGGATTCACCCCTCCACTTT. It yields the protein CASSQVVGRGDSPLHF.

This clonotype has a handful of counts. This chain uses TRBV6-1 with TRBJ2-1, with D uncertain. CDR3 length: 13 residues. Trimming cost V 0 bases and J 7 bases, with 7 bases left between them. CDR1 and CDR2 (germline): MNHNS, SASEGT. Here the CDR3 DNA reads TGTGCCAGCAGTGAAGCGGCTTGGAATGAGCAGTTCTTC. This sequence encodes CASSEAAWNEQFF.

This clonotype was seen a handful of times. The gene calls are TRBV6-5 and TRBJ1-2; D gene uncertain. CDR3 length equals 13 residues. Germline loops: CDR1 MNHEY, CDR2 SVGAGI. V was cut by 0 bases and J by 4 bases, with 6 bases left in between. CDR3 region: CASSYSESYGYTF. Written as DNA, the CDR3 is TGTGCCAGCAGTTACTCCGAAAGCTATGGCTACACCTTC.

This clonotype appeared a few times. This sequence joins TRBV5-1 and TRBJ2-7; 7 bases match TRBD1. In germline, CDR1 is SGHRS, CDR2 YFSETQ. Trimming at V came to 3 bases and at J to 7 bases, leaving 22 bases not matched to a gene. This CDR3 contains 18 residues. CDR3 sequence (DNA): TGCGCCAGCAGCTCCGTCCCGGACCATAACAGGGGATCTAGGGAGCAGTACTTC. Translated: CASSSVPDHNRGSREQYF.

This clonotype appeared a few times. The chain links TRBV28 to TRBJ2-7; D not resolved. This CDR3 comprises 12 residues. Germline CDR1 and CDR2: MDHEN and SYDVKM. V lost 4 bases and J 4 bases, leaving 8 bases between the germline ends. Here the CDR3 reads CASSSLPYEQYF. The CDR3 coding sequence is TGTGCCAGCAGTTCCCTTCCTTACGAGCAGTACTTC.

This clonotype occurred a few times. This chain connects TRBV27 to TRBJ1-5, with D perhaps matching TRBD1 (5 bases). The germline V and J ends were trimmed by 0 bases and 0 bases, with 6 bases remaining between them. Per germline, CDR1 MNHEY and CDR2 SMNVEV (reference sequence). The CDR3 loop spans 15 amino acids. CDR3 sequence (DNA): TGTGCCAGCAGTTTATCCCAGGGTAGCAATCAGCCCCAGCATTTT. Translating it yields CASSLSQGSNQPQHF.

This clonotype was recorded a few times. The gene calls are TRBV4-2 and TRBJ2-4; D gene unclear. The CDR3 covers 14 residues. V shed 4 bases and J shed 1 base, with 8 bases lying between them. From germline, CDR1 is LGHNA and CDR2 YNFKEQ. This chain's CDR3 is CASSLKAAKNIQYF. The CDR3 DNA follows: TGTGCCAGCAGCCTTAAGGCTGCCAAAAACATTCAGTACTTC.

This clonotype came up many times. V and J are TRBV6-2 or TRBV6-3 and TRBJ2-1; tentatively, D is TRBD1 (5 bases). The germline CDR1 and CDR2 sequences are MNHEY and SVGEGT. This CDR3 is 21 amino acids long. Trimming took off 0 bases at V and 1 base at J, with 25 bases between the two ends. As DNA, the CDR3 is TGTGCCAGCAGTTACTCTCTCTTAGTGGCAGGGAATATGGATTCCTACAATGAGCAGTTCTTC. Amino acid sequence: CASSYSLLVAGNMDSYNEQFF.

This clonotype has at least ten counts. This chain links TRBV2 with TRBJ2-1; D gene unclear. The germline V gene encodes CDR1 SNHLY and CDR2 FYNNEI. V lost 7 bases to trimming and J lost 4 bases, with 11 bases between them. CDR3 length: 13 residues. The CDR3, as DNA: TGTGCCAGCACCACCCTGCGGTACAATGAGCAGTTCTTC. Residues: CASTTLRYNEQFF.

This clonotype was counted many times. The chain is built from TRBV6-4 and TRBJ2-3, with D possibly matching TRBD2 (6 bases). Trimming pared 3 bases from V and 4 bases from J, leaving 11 bases between. CDR3 length: 14 amino acids. Germline-derived CDR1 and CDR2 are MRHNA and SNTAGT. CDR3 sequence reads: CASSEGGPPDTQYF. For the CDR3, the DNA is TGTGCCAGCAGTGAGGGAGGCCCTCCAGATACGCAGTATTTT.

This clonotype was observed at least ten times. This sequence joins TRBV10-3 and TRBJ2-1; D is unresolved. CDR3 length: 11 residues. Germline V CDR1 and CDR2: ENHRY, SYGVKD. V lost 2 bases, J lost 6 bases, and 2 bases lay in between. The CDR3 DNA reads TGTGCCATCAGTGAGGCCAATGAGCAGTTCTTC. Protein: CAISEANEQFF.

This clonotype showed up many times. This chain uses TRBV5-6 with TRBJ2-7; D unresolved. CDR1 is SGHDT, CDR2 YYEEEE, per germline. V lost 0 bases, J lost 2 bases, and 6 bases lay in between. The CDR3 covers 13 residues. The CDR3 loop is CASSLGAAYEQYF. Written as DNA, the CDR3 is TGTGCCAGCAGCTTGGGGGCAGCCTACGAGCAGTACTTC.

The chain combines TRBV2 with TRBJ2-5; D gene ambiguous. Germline V CDR1 and CDR2: SNHLY, FYNNEI. The CDR3 runs to 12 residues. Trimming stripped 8 bases from V and 3 bases from J, with 10 bases between. In DNA form, the CDR3 reads TGTGCCAGCCCCGTATCAAAAGAGACCCAGTACTTC. Translation gives CASPVSKETQYF.

This clonotype has more than one count but fewer than ten. The V and J genes are TRBV7-3 and TRBJ2-2, with D possibly matching TRBD2 (6 bases). Trimming left V 1 base short and J 0 bases short, with 18 bases between. The germline V gene encodes CDR1 SGHTA and CDR2 FQGTGA. This CDR3 comprises 19 residues. The CDR3 DNA reads TGTGCCAGCAGCTTAATACGTCTAGCGCAGCCCTCGAACACCGGGGAGCTGTTTTTT. Protein: CASSLIRLAQPSNTGELFF.

This clonotype was counted only a few times. This chain uses TRBV28 with TRBJ2-6; the D gene is possibly TRBD1 (7 bases). Germline assignment: CDR1 MDHEN and CDR2 SYDVKM. The CDR3 is 15 amino acids. V lost 6 bases and J lost 3, with 12 bases in between. The CDR3 DNA reads as TGTGCCAGCAGCGCGGGACAGTATGGGGCCAACGTCCTGACTTTC. Residues: CASSAGQYGANVLTF.

V usage is TRBV12-5 and J usage is TRBJ1-2; tentative D call: TRBD1 (5 bases). With 1 base removed from V and 0 bases from J, the gap between germline ends came to 21 bases. Germline CDR1 is LGHNT and CDR2 is FRNRAP. The length of the CDR3 is 19 residues. The CDR3 DNA sequence: TGTGCTAGTGGTTTGGGGCCTGGGACGGACGAAACGACTAACTATGGCTACACCTTC. It specifies CASGLGPGTDETTNYGYTF.

This clonotype was counted between two and nine times. The chain carries TRBV6-1 and TRBJ2-2; 9 bases are shared with TRBD2. This CDR3 is built from 20 residues. CDR1 and CDR2 from the germline V gene are MNHNS and SASEGT. V trimming: 4 bases; J trimming: 0 bases; junction bases outside the gene matches: 15. Here the CDR3 reads CASSGVPGTSRYANTGELFF. The CDR3 bases are TGTGCCAGCAGTGGAGTACCCGGGACTAGCCGTTACGCGAACACCGGGGAGCTGTTTTTT.

The chain combines TRBV7-6 with TRBJ2-6; D call uncertain. Germline assignment: CDR1 SGHVS and CDR2 FNYEAQ. V was cut by 5 bases and J by 1 base, with 12 bases left in between. This CDR3 region has 16 residues. CDR3 sequence reads: CASSPQTYSGANVLTF. The CDR3 DNA follows: TGTGCCAGCAGCCCCCAGACCTATTCTGGGGCCAACGTCCTGACTTTC.

This clonotype was seen only a few times. The chain uses TRBV27 and TRBJ2-3; D gene unclear. This CDR3 spans 15 amino acids. Germline loops: CDR1 MNHEY, CDR2 SMNVEV (reference sequence). V was cut by 5 bases and J by 2 bases, with 14 bases left in between. In DNA form, the CDR3 reads TGTGCCAGCAGTCTTGTCGGTCGTTACACAGATACGCAGTATTTT. The encoded protein is CASSLVGRYTDTQYF.

V is TRBV2 and J is TRBJ2-2; D might be TRBD2 (6 bases). The germline V gene has CDR1 SNHLY and CDR2 FYNNEI. This CDR3 has 17 residues. Trimming removed 5 bases at V and 2 bases at J, with 18 bases between. The CDR3 loop is CASSPASDGLNTGELFF. As DNA, the CDR3 is TGTGCCAGCAGTCCAGCTAGCGACGGTCTTAACACCGGGGAGCTGTTTTTT.

The J gene is TRBJ1-2, the V gene TRBV20-1; no definite D call. Trimming removed 6 bases at V and 5 bases at J, with 16 bases between. CDR1 is DFQATT and CDR2 is SNEGSKA in the germline V gene (reference sequence). This CDR3 has 13 amino acids. The CDR3, as DNA: TGCAGTGCCCCAACCCCCCGAAGGTATGGCTACACCTTC. Protein sequence: CSAPTPRRYGYTF.

The V call is TRBV28, the J call TRBJ2-1, with 9 bases fitting TRBD2. V trimming: 3 bases; J trimming: 2 bases; junction bases outside the gene matches: 8. CDR3 length: 17 amino acids. The germline gives CDR1 MDHEN, CDR2 SYDVKM. The CDR3 sequence is CASSFSGGPPTYNEQFF. In DNA form, the CDR3 reads TGTGCCAGCAGTTTTAGCGGGGGCCCCCCAACCTACAATGAGCAGTTCTTC.

The V gene is TRBV5-1, the J gene TRBJ2-1; 10 nucleotides line up with TRBD1. CDR3 length equals 17 residues. Trimming took 2 bases from V and 4 from J; bases not matched to a gene: 9. Germline assignment: CDR1 SGHRS and CDR2 YFSETQ. CDR3 loop: CASSFIGTGASYNEQFF. CDR3 nucleotide sequence: TGCGCCAGCAGCTTCATAGGGACAGGGGCCTCATACAATGAGCAGTTCTTC.

The chain has TRBV20-1 and TRBJ2-1; D is uncertain. V was clipped by 3 bases and J by 5 bases, with 5 bases between them. This CDR3 has 11 residues. Looked up from germline, CDR1 is DFQATT and CDR2 is SNEGSKA (reference sequence). CDR3 amino acids: CSASTNNEQFF. The CDR3 DNA follows: TGCAGTGCTAGTACCAACAATGAGCAGTTCTTC.